These 9 T cell receptor beta chains originate from one sample sequenced in a study of cytomegalovirus exposure and HLA in healthy donors. 60 Vbeta and 13 Jbeta primers were used in PCR. Measured with immunoSEQ multiplex PCR; TCRdb has only the in-frame clones, and not every one. The table lists about 150,000 clones, 70% to 90% of them singletons. The sequenced material came from PBMCs. The receptors here all came from a woman aged 35 to 49 in good health and CMV-seropositive.

J is TRBJ2-5 and V is TRBV27; TRBD1 matches 7 bases. This CDR3 region has 15 residues. Germline CDR1 is MNHEY and CDR2 is SMNVEV (reference sequence). V trimming: 3 bases; J trimming: 4 bases; junction bases outside the gene matches: 8. CDR3 protein: CASSLNRGPSETQYF. The CDR3 coding sequence is TGTGCCAGCAGTTTGAACAGGGGTCCGTCAGAGACCCAGTACTTC.

DNA for the CDR3: TGTGCCAGCAGCCGCCGGGGGGGGGCCAACGTCCTGACTTTC. Translating gives CASSRRGGANVLTF. The chain recombines TRBV27 with TRBJ2-6; TRBD2 might be the D (6 bases). Germline CDR1 reads MNHEY; CDR2 reads SMNVEV (reference sequence). V shed 6 bases and J shed 4 bases, with 10 bases lying between them. The CDR3 extends over 14 amino acids.

V and J are TRBV5-6 and TRBJ1-4, with 7 bases fitting TRBD1. The junction had 7 bases not matched to a gene; V was cut back by 0 bases and J by 5 bases. Per germline, CDR1 SGHDT and CDR2 YYEEEE. This CDR3 comprises 16 residues. CDR3 region: CASSLATGVMNEKLFF. DNA of the CDR3: TGTGCCAGCAGCTTGGCTACAGGGGTGATGAATGAAAAACTGTTTTTT.

The chain employs TRBV7-9 and TRBJ1-3, with 7 positions matching TRBD1. Germline V gene lookup returns CDR1 SEHNR and CDR2 FQNEAQ (reference sequence). This CDR3 comprises 16 residues. V lost 5 bases, J lost 0 bases, and 7 bases stayed unmatched. CDR3 residues: CASSPRQGYSGNTIYF. CDR3 DNA sequence: TGTGCCAGCAGCCCCAGACAGGGTTACTCTGGAAACACCATATATTTT.

This chain connects TRBV5-1 to TRBJ2-7; 8 nucleotides match TRBD1. This CDR3 comprises 15 residues. The germline gives CDR1 SGHRS, CDR2 YFSETQ. J was trimmed by 3 bases and V by 0 bases; bases with no gene match: 5. The CDR3 nucleotides read TGCGCCAGCAGCTTGGGGACAGGGCTCGGCTACGAGCAGTACTTC. Translation gives CASSLGTGLGYEQYF.

This clone occurred a few times. CDR3 DNA: TGTGCCATTCCTAGCGGGAGTGGGAATGAGCAGTTCTTC. Amino acid sequence: CAIPSGSGNEQFF. The V gene is TRBV28, the J gene TRBJ2-1; 10 bases map to TRBD2. This CDR3 region has 13 residues. The ends lost 10 bases at V and 7 bases at J; junction bases unmatched: 7. Per the germline V gene, CDR1 is MDHEN and CDR2 is SYDVKM.

The genes are TRBV4-2 and TRBJ2-3, with TRBD2 identical over 9 bases. Trimming at V came to 0 bases and at J to 2 bases, leaving 9 bases not matched to a gene. This CDR3 has 18 amino acids. CDR1 is LGHNA, CDR2 YNFKEQ, per germline. This CDR3 is CASSQDRGSGGLTDTQYF. CDR3 coding DNA: TGTGCCAGCAGCCAAGATAGGGGTAGCGGGGGACTCACAGATACGCAGTATTTT.

The chain joins TRBV7-3 to TRBJ2-7; tentatively, D is TRBD1 (6 bases). Between the trimmed V and J ends, which lost 7 bases and 0 bases, there was a span of 16 bases. Germline loops: CDR1 SGHTA, CDR2 FQGTGA. The CDR3 spans 15 residues. The CDR3 region is CASIVRGGRSYEQYF. The CDR3 bases are TGTGCCAGCATCGTCAGGGGCGGCCGCTCCTACGAGCAGTACTTC.

Note on this clone: Mismatch with germline at one junction end may stem from a read error. The CDR3 loop reads CASSTDTYGYTF. For the CDR3, the DNA is TGCGCCAGCAGCACCGACACCTATGGCTACACCTTC. The gene calls are TRBV11-2 and TRBJ1-2; D is uncertain. The CDR3 runs to 12 residues. Looked up from germline, CDR1 is SGHAT and CDR2 is FQNNGV.